This is a list of T cell receptor beta chains from one sample in a study of blood T cell repertoires in COVID-19. Sequencing was performed with immunoSEQ multiplex PCR; in TCRdb, only in-frame clones are kept and a portion is missing. The sample records some 100,000 clones, more than 65% being singletons. Sample: peripheral blood. The receptor set was obtained from a man in his 70s with active or convalescent COVID-19. CDR3s include the opening cysteine and the closing phenylalanine or tryptophan. D genes are given only for firm matches. Rows give clone size only sometimes, using once, few, many, or a class for an expanded clone.

CDR3nt,CDR3aa,d_gene,v_gene,abundance,j_gene
TGTGCCAGCAGCCCTTCCGGGAGGCCGGGATCACAGCCCCAGCATTTT,CASSPSGRPGSQPQHF,-,TRBV6-6,-,TRBJ1-5
TGTGCCAGCAGCTGGGCCTCCGAGAACACTGAAGCTTTCTTT,CASSWASENTEAFF,-,TRBV9,-,TRBJ1-1
TGTGCCAGCAGCCCGACAGGGGAGGGCGGGGAGCTGTTTTTT,CASSPTGEGGELFF,-,TRBV5-4,-,TRBJ2-2
TGTGCCAGCAGTGAACGGACAGGCACAGATACGCAGTATTTT,CASSERTGTDTQYF,-,TRBV6-1,-,TRBJ2-3
TGTGCCAGCAGTTTGAGCGGGGGGCCGGGCAATCAGCCCCAGCATTTT,CASSLSGGPGNQPQHF,-,TRBV27,-,TRBJ1-5
TGTGCCAGCAGTTTGTGGGCTAGCGGGGGGGAAGAGACCCAGTACTTC,CASSLWASGGEETQYF,TRBD2,TRBV28,few,TRBJ2-5
TGTGCCAGCAGCTCCCCTCCCGAAAAACTGTTTTTT,CASSSPPEKLFF,-,TRBV12-3/TRBV12-4,-,TRBJ1-4
TGTGCCAGCAGTCTTGAGGGAGCAAACGAGCAGTACTTC,CASSLEGANEQYF,-,TRBV7-9,-,TRBJ2-7
TGTGCCAGCAGTTACAAGGGGGCGGTGGTGACTTTCTTT,CASSYKGAVVTFF,TRBD1,TRBV6-6,once,TRBJ1-1
TGTGCCAGCAGCTTAGGTGGGGGGGCGAACACTGAAGCTTTCTTT,CASSLGGGANTEAFF,-,TRBV7-2,-,TRBJ1-1
TGTGCCAGCAGCTTAGCACTCAATCAGCCCCAGCATTTT,CASSLALNQPQHF,-,TRBV7-9,-,TRBJ1-5
TGTGCCAGCAGTTACCAACCATTGGTTGCGGGAGTGGTCGCTGAGACCCAGTACTTC,CASSYQPLVAGVVAETQYF,TRBD2,TRBV6-2/TRBV6-3,-,TRBJ2-5
TGTGCCAGCAGGAGTGGGCACCTGAACACTGAAGCTTTCTTT,CASRSGHLNTEAFF,-,TRBV6-4,-,TRBJ1-1
TGCGCCAGCAGCTCGGAAGGGAGCGGGAACACTGAAGCTTTCTTT,CASSSEGSGNTEAFF,-,TRBV5-1,once,TRBJ1-1
TGCGCCAGCAGCTCCACGGGGGGATACCAAGAGACCCAGTACTTC,CASSSTGGYQETQYF,TRBD2,TRBV5-1,-,TRBJ2-5
TGTGCTAGTGGTTTGGTTTACAGGGAATGGGAAAAACTGTTTTTT,CASGLVYREWEKLFF,-,TRBV12-5,-,TRBJ1-4
TGTGCCAGCAGTCTCGGAGGCCCCTCCGAGCAGTACTTC,CASSLGGPSEQYF,-,TRBV6-5,-,TRBJ2-7
TGTGCCTGGAGTGTATCAGACAATCAGCCCCAGCATTTT,CAWSVSDNQPQHF,-,TRBV30,-,TRBJ1-5
TGTGCCAGCTCACCACGACAGGGAGATGAAAAACTGTTTTTT,CASSPRQGDEKLFF,TRBD1,TRBV18,-,TRBJ1-4
TGTGCCAGCTCACCCGCCGGGGAACGAGAAGAGACCCAGTACTTC,CASSPAGEREETQYF,-,TRBV18,few,TRBJ2-5
TGTGCCACCAGGCCGACCGGGATGAACACTGAAGCTTTCTTT,CATRPTGMNTEAFF,-,TRBV24-1,-,TRBJ1-1
TGTGCCAGTAGTATGATTAGCAGGAACACCGGGGAGCTGTTTTTT,CASSMISRNTGELFF,-,TRBV19,-,TRBJ2-2
TGTGCCAGCAGCTTAAGGACAGTATACAATGAGCAGTTCTTC,CASSLRTVYNEQFF,-,TRBV7-2,-,TRBJ2-1
TGCGCCAGCAGCTTGGAGATGGGAGCTAACTATGGCTACACCTTC,CASSLEMGANYGYTF,-,TRBV5-1,-,TRBJ1-2
TGTGCCAGCAGCCCTACGTTTCTCAGGGGTGGAAACACCATATATTTT,CASSPTFLRGGNTIYF,-,TRBV6-2/TRBV6-3,-,TRBJ1-3
TGTGCCAGCAGCAGTTCCGGACAGGGCTCCTACAATGAGCAGTTCTTC,CASSSSGQGSYNEQFF,TRBD1,TRBV11-3,-,TRBJ2-1
TGTGCCAGCTCACCACGGACAGGGGACTACGAGCAGTACTTC,CASSPRTGDYEQYF,TRBD1,TRBV18,few,TRBJ2-7
TGTGCCATCAGTGAAGACAGGGGAGGGAATCAGCCCCAGCATTTT,CAISEDRGGNQPQHF,TRBD1,TRBV10-3,-,TRBJ1-5
TGTGCCAGTAGTATATGGGGGGACACCGGGGAGCTGTTTTTT,CASSIWGDTGELFF,-,TRBV19,-,TRBJ2-2
TGCGCCAGCAGCCCCCAAATCGGCTCTGGAAACACCATATATTTT,CASSPQIGSGNTIYF,-,TRBV5-1,-,TRBJ1-3
TGCGCCAGCAGCGGGGGACAGGTACTCACTGAAGCTTTCTTT,CASSGGQVLTEAFF,TRBD1,TRBV5-1,-,TRBJ1-1
TGTGCCAGCAGCTTAGGCCTAGCGGGAGGTTCCTACGAGCAGTACTTC,CASSLGLAGGSYEQYF,TRBD2,TRBV7-2,once,TRBJ2-7
TGTGCCACCAGCACCGGGACAGCGATCCAAGAGACCCAGTACTTC,CATSTGTAIQETQYF,TRBD1,TRBV15,-,TRBJ2-5